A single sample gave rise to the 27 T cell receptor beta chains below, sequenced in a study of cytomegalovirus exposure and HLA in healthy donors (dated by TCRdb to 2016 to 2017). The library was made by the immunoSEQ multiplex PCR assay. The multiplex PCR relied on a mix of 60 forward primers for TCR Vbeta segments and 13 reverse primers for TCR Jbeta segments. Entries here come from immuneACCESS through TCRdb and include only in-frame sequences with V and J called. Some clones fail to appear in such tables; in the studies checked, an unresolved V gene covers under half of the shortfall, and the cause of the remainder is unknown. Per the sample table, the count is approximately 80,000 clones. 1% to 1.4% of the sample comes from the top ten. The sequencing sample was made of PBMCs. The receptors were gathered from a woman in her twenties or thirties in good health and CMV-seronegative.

This CDR3 is CAWSVRTGTYSGNTIYF. The CDR3 nucleotides are TGTGCCTGGAGTGTTCGGACAGGGACCTACTCTGGAAACACCATATATTTT. V gene TRBV30 combines with J gene TRBJ1-3; 8 bases fit TRBD1. Germline CDR1 reads GTSNPN; CDR2 reads SVGIG (reference sequence). V was pared by 0 bases and J by 0 bases, with 7 bases of the junction left unmatched. This CDR3 is built from 17 residues.

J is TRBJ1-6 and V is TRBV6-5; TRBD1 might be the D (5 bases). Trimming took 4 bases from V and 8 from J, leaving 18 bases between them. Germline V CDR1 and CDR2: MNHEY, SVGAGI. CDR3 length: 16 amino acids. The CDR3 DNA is TGTGCCAGCAGTTCACCGGCAGGGCAAATCCATTCACCCCTCCACTTT. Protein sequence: CASSSPAGQIHSPLHF.

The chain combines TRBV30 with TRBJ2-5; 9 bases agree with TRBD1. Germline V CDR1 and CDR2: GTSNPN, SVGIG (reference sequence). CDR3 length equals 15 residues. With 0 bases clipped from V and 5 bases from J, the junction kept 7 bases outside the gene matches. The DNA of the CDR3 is TGTGCCTGGAGTGTTTACAGGGGGCGCGGGGAGACCCAGTACTTC. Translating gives CAWSVYRGRGETQYF.

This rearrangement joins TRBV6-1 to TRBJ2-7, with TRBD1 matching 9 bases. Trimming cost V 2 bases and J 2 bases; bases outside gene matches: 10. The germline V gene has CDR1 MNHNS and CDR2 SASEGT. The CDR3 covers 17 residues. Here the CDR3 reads CASSEPWGGQGPYEQYF. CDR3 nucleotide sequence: TGTGCCAGCAGTGAACCCTGGGGGGGACAGGGACCCTACGAGCAGTACTTC.

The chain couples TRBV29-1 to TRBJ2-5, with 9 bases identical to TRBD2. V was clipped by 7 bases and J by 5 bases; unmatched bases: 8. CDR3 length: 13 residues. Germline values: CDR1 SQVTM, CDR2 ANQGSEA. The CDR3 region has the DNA TGCAGCGGAACCGGACTAGCGTGGGAGACCCAGTACTTC. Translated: CSGTGLAWETQYF.

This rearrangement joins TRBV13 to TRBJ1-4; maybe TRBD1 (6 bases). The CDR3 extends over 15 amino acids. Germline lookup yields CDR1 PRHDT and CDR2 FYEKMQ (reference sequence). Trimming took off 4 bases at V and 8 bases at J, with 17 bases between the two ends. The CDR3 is CASSSPTGFREKLFF. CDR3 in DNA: TGTGCCAGCAGCTCCCCGACAGGCTTTAGGGAAAAACTGTTTTTT.

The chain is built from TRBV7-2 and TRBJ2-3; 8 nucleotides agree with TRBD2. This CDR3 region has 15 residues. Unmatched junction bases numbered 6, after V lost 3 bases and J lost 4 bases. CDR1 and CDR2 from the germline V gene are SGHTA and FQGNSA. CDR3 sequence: CASSFSGTEADTQYF. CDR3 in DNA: TGTGCCAGCAGCTTTAGCGGGACTGAGGCAGATACGCAGTATTTT.

This CDR3 reads CASRLSGQGNTGELFF. The DNA for the CDR3 is TGTGCCAGCAGACTATCTGGACAGGGGAACACCGGGGAGCTGTTTTTT. This chain uses TRBV14 with TRBJ2-2, with TRBD1 matching over 8 bases. Trimming at V came to 6 bases and at J to 1 base, leaving 7 bases not matched to a gene. Looked up from germline, CDR1 is SGHDN and CDR2 is FVKESK. The CDR3 is made up of 16 amino acids.

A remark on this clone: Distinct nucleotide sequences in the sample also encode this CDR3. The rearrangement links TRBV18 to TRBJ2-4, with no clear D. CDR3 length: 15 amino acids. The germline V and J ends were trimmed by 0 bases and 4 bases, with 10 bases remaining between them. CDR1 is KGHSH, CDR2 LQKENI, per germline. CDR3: CASSPPSSGKNIQYF. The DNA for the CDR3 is TGTGCCAGCTCACCACCATCGTCGGGTAAAAACATTCAGTACTTC.

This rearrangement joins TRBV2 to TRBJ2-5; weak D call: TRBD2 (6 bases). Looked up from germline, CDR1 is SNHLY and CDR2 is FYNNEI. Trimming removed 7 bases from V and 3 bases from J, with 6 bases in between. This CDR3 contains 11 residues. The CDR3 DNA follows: TGTGCCAGCATAGCGGAAGAGACCCAGTACTTC. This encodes CASIAEETQYF.

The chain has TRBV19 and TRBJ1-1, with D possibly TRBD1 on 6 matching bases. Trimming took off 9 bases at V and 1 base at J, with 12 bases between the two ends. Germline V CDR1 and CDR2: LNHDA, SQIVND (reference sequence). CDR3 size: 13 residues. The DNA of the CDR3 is TGTGCCAGCAAAACCAGGGGGAACACTGAAGCTTTCTTT. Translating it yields CASKTRGNTEAFF.

CDR3 protein: CASSDQGAFYSNQPQHF. The CDR3 DNA is TGTGCCAGCAGTGACCAGGGGGCATTTTATAGCAATCAGCCCCAGCATTTT. The rearrangement uses TRBV6-1 and TRBJ1-5, with 8 bases identical to TRBD1. The germline V gene encodes CDR1 MNHNS and CDR2 SASEGT. This CDR3 has 17 amino acids. J gave up 0 bases and V 3 bases, and 7 bases lay outside the gene matches.

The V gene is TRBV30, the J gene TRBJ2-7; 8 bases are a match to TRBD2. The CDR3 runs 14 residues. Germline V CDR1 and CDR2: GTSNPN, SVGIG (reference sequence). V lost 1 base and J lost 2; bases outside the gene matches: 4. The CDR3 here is CAWSGAGGAYEQYF. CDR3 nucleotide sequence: TGTGCCTGGAGTGGTGCGGGGGGCGCCTACGAGCAGTACTTC.

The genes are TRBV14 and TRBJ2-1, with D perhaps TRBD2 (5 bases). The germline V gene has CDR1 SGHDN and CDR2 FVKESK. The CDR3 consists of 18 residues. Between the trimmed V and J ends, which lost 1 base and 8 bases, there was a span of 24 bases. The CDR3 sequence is CASSQGFNPGSLTHEQFF. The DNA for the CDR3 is TGTGCCAGCAGCCAAGGTTTTAACCCGGGATCATTAACCCATGAGCAGTTCTTC.

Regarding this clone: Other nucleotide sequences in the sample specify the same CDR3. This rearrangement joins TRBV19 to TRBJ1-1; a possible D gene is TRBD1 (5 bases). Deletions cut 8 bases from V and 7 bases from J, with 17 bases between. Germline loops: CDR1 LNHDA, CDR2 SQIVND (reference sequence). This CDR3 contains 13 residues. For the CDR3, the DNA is TGTGCCAGTCGAACCCTACAGGCGCGTGAAGCTTTCTTT. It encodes CASRTLQAREAFF.

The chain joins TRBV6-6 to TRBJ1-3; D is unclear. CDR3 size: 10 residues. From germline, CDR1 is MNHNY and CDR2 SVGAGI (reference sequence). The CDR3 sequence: CVLDGNTIYF. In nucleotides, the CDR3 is TGTGTGCTAGATGGAAACACCATATATTTT.

The CDR3: CASSLGAGNVHTEAFF. CDR3 sequence (DNA): TGTGCCAGCAGCTTAGGAGCAGGGAATGTCCACACTGAAGCTTTCTTT. The chain has TRBV11-2 and TRBJ1-1; D may be TRBD1 (5 bases). This CDR3 is built from 16 residues. Germline V gene lookup returns CDR1 SGHAT and CDR2 FQNNGV. Trimming left V 1 base short and J 3 bases short, with 15 bases between.

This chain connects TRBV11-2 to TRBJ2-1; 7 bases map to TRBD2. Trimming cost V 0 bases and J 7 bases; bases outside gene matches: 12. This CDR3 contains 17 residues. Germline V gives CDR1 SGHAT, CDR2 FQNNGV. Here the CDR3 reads CASSLDTAGVLRNEQFF. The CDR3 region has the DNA TGTGCCAGCAGCTTAGATACGGCGGGAGTTCTCCGTAATGAGCAGTTCTTC.

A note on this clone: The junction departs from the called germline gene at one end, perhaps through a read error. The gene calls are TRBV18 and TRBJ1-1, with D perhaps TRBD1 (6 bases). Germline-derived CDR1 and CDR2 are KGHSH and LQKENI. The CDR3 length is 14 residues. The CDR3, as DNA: TGTGCCAGCTCACCCGACAGGTCGAACACTGAAGATTTCTTT. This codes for CASSPDRSNTEDFF.

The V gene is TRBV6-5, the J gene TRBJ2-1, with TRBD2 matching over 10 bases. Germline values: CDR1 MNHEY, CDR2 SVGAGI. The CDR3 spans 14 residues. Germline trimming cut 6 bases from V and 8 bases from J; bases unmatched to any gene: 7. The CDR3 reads CASRPSGSNYEQFF. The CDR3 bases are TGTGCCAGCAGACCTAGCGGGAGCAATTATGAGCAGTTCTTC.

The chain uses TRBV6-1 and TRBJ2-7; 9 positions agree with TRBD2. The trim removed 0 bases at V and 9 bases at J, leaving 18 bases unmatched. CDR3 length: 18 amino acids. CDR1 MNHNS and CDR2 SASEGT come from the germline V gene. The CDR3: CASSEAIAEGTSRMAQYF. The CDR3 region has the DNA TGTGCCAGCAGTGAAGCAATCGCGGAGGGGACTAGCAGGATGGCGCAGTACTTC.

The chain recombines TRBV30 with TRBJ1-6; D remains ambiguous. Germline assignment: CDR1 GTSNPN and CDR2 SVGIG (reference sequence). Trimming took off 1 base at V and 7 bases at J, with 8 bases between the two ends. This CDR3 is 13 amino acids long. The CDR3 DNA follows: TGTGCCTGGAGTGCCAACGCGAATTCACCCCTCCACTTT. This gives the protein CAWSANANSPLHF.

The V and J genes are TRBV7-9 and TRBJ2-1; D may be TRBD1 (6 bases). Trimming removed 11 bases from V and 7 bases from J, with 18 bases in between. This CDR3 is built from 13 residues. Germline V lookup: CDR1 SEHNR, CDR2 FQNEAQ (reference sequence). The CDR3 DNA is TGTGCCTGTCGACAGGCGGCACGGAATGAGCAGTTCTTC. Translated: CACRQAARNEQFF.

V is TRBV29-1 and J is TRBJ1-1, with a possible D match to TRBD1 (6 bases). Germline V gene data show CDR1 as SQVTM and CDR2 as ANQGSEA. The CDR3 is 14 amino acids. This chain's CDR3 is CSGRGEWDTAEAFF. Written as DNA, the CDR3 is TGCAGTGGCAGGGGAGAGTGGGACACTGCTGAAGCTTTCTTT.

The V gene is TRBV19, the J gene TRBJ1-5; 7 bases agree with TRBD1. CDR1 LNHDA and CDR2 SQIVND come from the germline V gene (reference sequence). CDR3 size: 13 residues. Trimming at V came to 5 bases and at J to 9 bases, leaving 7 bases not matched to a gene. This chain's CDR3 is CASSGLQGGPQHF. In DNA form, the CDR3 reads TGTGCCAGTAGTGGACTTCAGGGGGGGCCCCAGCATTTT.

CDR3 region: CAWSGGGASNQPQHF. DNA for the CDR3: TGTGCCTGGAGTGGCGGAGGGGCCTCCAATCAGCCCCAGCATTTT. This chain joins TRBV30 and TRBJ1-5; a possible D gene is TRBD1 (5 bases). CDR1 is GTSNPN, CDR2 SVGIG, per germline (reference sequence). This CDR3 comprises 15 residues. V gave up 1 base and J gave up 3 bases, with 13 bases separating them.

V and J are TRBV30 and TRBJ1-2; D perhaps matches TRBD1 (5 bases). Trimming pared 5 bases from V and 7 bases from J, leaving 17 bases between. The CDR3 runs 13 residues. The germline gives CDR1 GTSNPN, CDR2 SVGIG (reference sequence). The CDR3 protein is CAWGGTPGSGYTF. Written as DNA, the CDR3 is TGTGCCTGGGGCGGGACTCCCGGCTCTGGCTACACCTTC. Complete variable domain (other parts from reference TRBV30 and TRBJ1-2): SQTIHQWPATLVQPVGSPLSLECTVEGTSNPNLYWYRQAAGRGLQLLFYSVGIGQISSEVPQNLSASRPQDRQFILSSKKLLLSDSGFYLCAWGGTPGSGYTFGSGTRLTVV.